These T cell receptor beta chains were read from a single sample in a study of T cell responses to AZD1222 COVID-19 vaccine. The assay was immunoSEQ multiplex PCR, and TCRdb's table has in-frame clones only and misses some. The data contain 55,000 to 65,000 clones, 75% to 90% of them singletons. Sequencing was performed on peripheral blood, taken on day 0 of AZD1222 vaccination. The receptors stem from an adult in good health. Each CDR3 is given with its conserved first and last residue. D genes are given only for firm matches. Size values are once, few and many counts, or a class for expanded clones, and some rows have none.

d_gene: .; abundance: .; j_gene: TRBJ1-1; v_gene: TRBV3-1/TRBV3-2; CDR3aa: CASSQVYGGTEAFF; CDR3nt: TGTGCCAGCAGCCAAGTTTACGGAGGGACTGAAGCTTTCTTT
d_gene: TRBD2; abundance: .; j_gene: TRBJ2-2; v_gene: TRBV5-6; CDR3aa: CASSTPGLAYTGELFF; CDR3nt: TGTGCCAGCAGCACTCCGGGACTAGCGTACACCGGGGAGCTGTTTTTT
d_gene: TRBD2; abundance: .; j_gene: TRBJ2-1; v_gene: TRBV9; CDR3aa: CASSVSSGRRGEQFF; CDR3nt: TGTGCCAGCAGCGTATCTAGCGGGAGGAGGGGTGAGCAGTTCTTC
d_gene: .; abundance: few; j_gene: TRBJ2-5; v_gene: TRBV13; CDR3aa: CASNLRGELKRTQYF; CDR3nt: TGTGCCAGCAACCTGCGAGGTGAACTCAAGAGAACCCAGTACTTC
d_gene: .; abundance: .; j_gene: TRBJ2-7; v_gene: TRBV5-4; CDR3aa: CASSLGRDYEQYF; CDR3nt: TGTGCCAGCAGCTTGGGCAGGGACTACGAGCAGTACTTC
d_gene: .; abundance: .; j_gene: TRBJ1-1; v_gene: TRBV30; CDR3aa: CAWSVTTGRWTEAFF; CDR3nt: TGTGCCTGGAGTGTAACGACAGGCCGGTGGACTGAAGCTTTCTTT
d_gene: TRBD1; abundance: .; j_gene: TRBJ1-5; v_gene: TRBV30; CDR3aa: CAWRPRGRDNQPQHF; CDR3nt: TGTGCCTGGAGACCCAGGGGGAGGGACAATCAGCCCCAGCATTTT
d_gene: .; abundance: .; j_gene: TRBJ1-1; v_gene: TRBV5-6; CDR3aa: CASSPRTGNTEAFF; CDR3nt: TGTGCCAGCAGCCCCCGGACCGGTAACACTGAAGCTTTCTTT
d_gene: TRBD2; abundance: few; j_gene: TRBJ2-1; v_gene: TRBV20-1; CDR3aa: CSASSSGRPEQFF; CDR3nt: TGCAGTGCTAGTTCTAGCGGGAGACCGGAGCAGTTCTTC
d_gene: TRBD2; abundance: .; j_gene: TRBJ2-6; v_gene: TRBV27; CDR3aa: CASSFHRRTSGASGANVLTF; CDR3nt: TGTGCCAGCAGTTTCCATCGACGGACTAGCGGAGCTTCTGGGGCCAACGTCCTGACTTTC
d_gene: TRBD2; abundance: .; j_gene: TRBJ2-3; v_gene: TRBV6-2/TRBV6-3; CDR3aa: CASSYSYLGASGRADTQYF; CDR3nt: TGTGCCAGCAGTTACTCGTATCTCGGTGCTAGCGGGAGGGCAGATACGCAGTATTTT
d_gene: .; abundance: .; j_gene: TRBJ1-4; v_gene: TRBV27; CDR3aa: CASSLARAGIGEKLFF; CDR3nt: TGTGCCAGCAGTTTAGCCCGGGCAGGGATCGGTGAAAAACTGTTTTTT
d_gene: TRBD1; abundance: .; j_gene: TRBJ1-5; v_gene: TRBV28; CDR3aa: CASRGTGNQPQHF; CDR3nt: TGTGCCAGCAGGGGGACAGGCAATCAGCCCCAGCATTTT
d_gene: .; abundance: .; j_gene: TRBJ2-7; v_gene: TRBV7-8; CDR3aa: CASSSTTKTYEQYF; CDR3nt: TGTGCCAGCAGTTCTACGACGAAGACCTACGAGCAGTACTTC
d_gene: TRBD1; abundance: .; j_gene: TRBJ1-2; v_gene: TRBV24-1; CDR3aa: CATSDFRGGYTF; CDR3nt: TGTGCCACCAGTGATTTCAGGGGGGGCTACACCTTC
d_gene: TRBD1; abundance: few; j_gene: TRBJ2-7; v_gene: TRBV4-1; CDR3aa: CASRPGQGSYEQYF; CDR3nt: TGCGCCAGCAGACCGGGACAGGGGAGTTACGAGCAGTACTTC
d_gene: .; abundance: .; j_gene: TRBJ2-1; v_gene: TRBV10-3; CDR3aa: CAISESVDEQFF; CDR3nt: TGTGCCATCAGTGAGTCAGTTGATGAGCAGTTCTTC
d_gene: TRBD1; abundance: .; j_gene: TRBJ1-2; v_gene: TRBV29-1; CDR3aa: CSVGSGQGNGYTF; CDR3nt: TGCAGCGTCGGTTCGGGACAGGGAAACGGCTACACCTTC
d_gene: .; abundance: few; j_gene: TRBJ1-5; v_gene: TRBV25-1; CDR3aa: CASSASSRGQPQHF; CDR3nt: TGTGCCAGCAGTGCATCTAGTAGAGGACAGCCCCAGCATTTT
d_gene: TRBD1; abundance: .; j_gene: TRBJ1-1; v_gene: TRBV6-5; CDR3aa: CASSYSGQVNTEAFF; CDR3nt: TGTGCCAGCAGTTACTCGGGACAGGTGAACACTGAAGCTTTCTTT
d_gene: .; abundance: .; j_gene: TRBJ1-4; v_gene: TRBV4-1; CDR3aa: CASSPSRSKLPTNEKLFF; CDR3nt: TGCGCCAGCAGCCCCAGTCGGAGCAAGCTTCCAACTAATGAAAAACTGTTTTTT
d_gene: .; abundance: few; j_gene: TRBJ2-7; v_gene: TRBV11-2; CDR3aa: CASSPQGYEQYF; CDR3nt: TGTGCCAGCAGCCCACAGGGCTACGAGCAGTACTTC
d_gene: .; abundance: .; j_gene: TRBJ2-5; v_gene: TRBV5-1; CDR3aa: CASSRQDWETQYF; CDR3nt: TGCGCCAGCAGCCGACAGGACTGGGAGACCCAGTACTTC
d_gene: .; abundance: few; j_gene: TRBJ1-1; v_gene: TRBV7-9; CDR3aa: CASSWVGTNTEAFF; CDR3nt: TGTGCCAGCAGCTGGGTGGGTACGAACACTGAAGCTTTCTTT
d_gene: .; abundance: .; j_gene: TRBJ1-6; v_gene: TRBV30; CDR3aa: CAWRGEVNSPLHF; CDR3nt: TGTGCCTGGAGGGGGGAAGTTAATTCACCCCTCCACTTT
d_gene: TRBD1; abundance: .; j_gene: TRBJ2-5; v_gene: TRBV6-1; CDR3aa: CASSDLGTGKETQYF; CDR3nt: TGTGCCAGCAGTGACCTGGGGACAGGGAAAGAGACCCAGTACTTC
d_gene: TRBD1; abundance: .; j_gene: TRBJ1-2; v_gene: TRBV9; CDR3aa: CASSIGQEYYGYTF; CDR3nt: TGTGCCAGCTCCATTGGACAGGAATACTATGGCTACACCTTC
d_gene: TRBD1; abundance: .; j_gene: TRBJ2-6; v_gene: TRBV19; CDR3aa: CASQGADGANVLTF; CDR3nt: TGTGCCAGTCAGGGGGCGGATGGGGCCAACGTCCTGACTTTC
d_gene: .; abundance: .; j_gene: TRBJ2-7; v_gene: TRBV3-1/TRBV3-2; CDR3aa: CASSQVRWGGSQYEQYF; CDR3nt: TGTGCCAGCAGCCAAGTACGGTGGGGGGGCTCACAGTACGAGCAGTACTTC
d_gene: TRBD2; abundance: once; j_gene: TRBJ2-3; v_gene: TRBV4-2; CDR3aa: CASSQDPSGGGTDTQYF; CDR3nt: TGTGCCAGCAGCCAAGATCCTAGCGGAGGGGGCACAGATACGCAGTATTTT
d_gene: .; abundance: .; j_gene: TRBJ2-3; v_gene: TRBV6-2/TRBV6-3; CDR3aa: CASSRGTSTDTQYF; CDR3nt: TGTGCCAGCAGCCGTGGGACTAGCACAGATACGCAGTATTTT
d_gene: .; abundance: .; j_gene: TRBJ1-4; v_gene: TRBV4-2; CDR3aa: CASSQFEKLFF; CDR3nt: TGTGCCAGCAGCCAATTCGAAAAACTGTTTTTT
d_gene: .; abundance: once; j_gene: TRBJ2-4; v_gene: TRBV9; CDR3aa: CASSVGGSGGQNIQYF; CDR3nt: TGTGCCAGCAGCGTAGGGGGTAGCGGCGGACAAAACATTCAGTACTTC
d_gene: TRBD1; abundance: .; j_gene: TRBJ1-1; v_gene: TRBV29-1; CDR3aa: CSVFGQGNTEAFF; CDR3nt: TGCAGCGTTTTCGGACAGGGGAACACTGAAGCTTTCTTT
d_gene: TRBD2; abundance: .; j_gene: TRBJ2-1; v_gene: TRBV5-1; CDR3aa: CASSLGGGLADNEQFF; CDR3nt: TGCGCCAGCAGCTTGGGTGGGGGACTAGCGGACAATGAGCAGTTCTTC
d_gene: .; abundance: .; j_gene: TRBJ2-2; v_gene: TRBV30; CDR3aa: CAWNSGRNTGELFF; CDR3nt: TGTGCCTGGAACTCGGGACGGAACACCGGGGAGCTGTTTTTT
d_gene: TRBD1; abundance: .; j_gene: TRBJ2-5; v_gene: TRBV18; CDR3aa: CASSPGQGFQETQYF; CDR3nt: TGTGCCAGCTCACCCGGACAGGGTTTCCAAGAGACCCAGTACTTC